This TCR beta chain comes out of a study of blood T cell repertoires in COVID-19. The wider study: Samples representing acute and convalescent COVID-19 were sourced from the United States, Italy and Spain. PBMCs, B-cell-depleted T cells, or T cells provided the cDNA or gDNA that made up the material.

Per the original methods: Reference gene primer amplification gave nucleated cell count estimates. The assay was immunoSEQ multiplex PCR, and TCRdb's table has in-frame clones only and misses some. V, J and clone size reflect that table, while D and trimming were determined from the DNA. The repertoire has around 180,000 clones, 70% to 90% of them found once; the top ten carry over 2.5%. This CDR3 is built from 14 residues. V shed 4 bases and J shed 3 bases, with 9 bases lying between them. Germline CDR1 and CDR2: SGHDN and FVKESK. J is TRBJ2-2 and V is TRBV14; weak D call: TRBD2 (5 bases). The sequencing input was peripheral blood. The sequence derives from a man aged 55 to 69 with acute or convalescent COVID-19. CDR3 in amino acids: CASSPWGDTGELFF. The DNA for the CDR3 is TGTGCCAGCAGCCCGTGGGGAGACACCGGGGAGCTGTTTTTT.